This T cell receptor beta chain was captured by sequencing in a study of blood T cell repertoires in COVID-19. Clones were sequenced by immunoSEQ multiplex PCR, and TCRdb holds only the in-frame ones, with some missing. The top ten clones hold roughly 13% of a sample with about 94,000 clones, just over 85% of them seen once. Germline V gene data show CDR1 as MDHEN and CDR2 as SYDVKM. The trim removed 5 bases at V and 6 bases at J, leaving 11 bases unmatched. CDR3 length: 15 amino acids. The receptor comes from a woman between 55 and 75 years old in a cohort sampled during active or convalescent COVID-19. The sample was peripheral blood. This chain links TRBV28 with TRBJ1-2; 8 nucleotides match TRBD1. The chain's CDR3 is CASSPGQGVVNGYTF. CDR3 in DNA: TGTGCCAGCAGTCCCGGACAGGGAGTGGTGAATGGCTACACCTTC.